This entry lists 12 T cell receptor beta chains sequenced from one sample in a study of T cell clonotyping in hematopoietic cell transplantation. Sequenced by immunoSEQ multiplex PCR; TCRdb stores in-frame clones only, minus some. The sample has some 14,000 clones; around 97% are singletons. Sequenced material: peripheral blood mononuclear cells, taken 30 days after allogeneic stem cell transplant. The receptors here all came from a female patient between 50 and 60 years old who had an allogeneic stem cell transplant from an unrelated donor, so T cells may come from the graft donor. Some clones in this sample may be carry-over from other donors' samples.

This chain links TRBV13 with TRBJ2-7, with no clear D. The CDR3 has 16 amino acids. CDR1 PRHDT and CDR2 FYEKMQ come from the germline V gene (reference sequence). The V end was cut by 0 bases, the J end by 2 bases, with 14 bases between. The CDR3 loop is CASSLGGGRRAYEQYF. The CDR3 nucleotides are TGTGCCAGCAGCTTAGGGGGCGGAAGGAGAGCCTACGAGCAGTACTTC.

The count of this clone is one. This sequence joins TRBV4-2 and TRBJ1-2; D is ambiguous. Between the trimmed V and J ends, which lost 2 bases and 8 bases, there was a span of 12 bases. The CDR3 runs 13 residues. Germline-derived CDR1 and CDR2 are LGHNA and YNFKEQ. As DNA, the CDR3 is TGTGCCAGCAGCCAACGGACCGGGGAGGGCTACACCTTC. Protein product: CASSQRTGEGYTF.

The genes are TRBV6-5 and TRBJ2-1; D uncertain. V gave up 0 bases and J gave up 10 bases, with 7 bases separating them. CDR1 is MNHEY and CDR2 is SVGAGI in the germline V gene. The CDR3 is 12 amino acids. The CDR3 here is CASSYSSKEQFF. In DNA, the CDR3 is TGTGCCAGCAGTTACTCTAGTAAAGAGCAGTTCTTC.

The genes are TRBV19 and TRBJ2-7, with D perhaps given as TRBD1 or TRBD2 (5 bases each). V was cut by 6 bases and J by 0 bases, with 6 bases left in between. This CDR3 comprises 12 residues. CDR1 and CDR2 from the germline V gene are LNHDA and SQIVND (reference sequence). CDR3 sequence (DNA): TGTGCCAGTAGGGGGGACTCCTACGAGCAGTACTTC. Translated, it gives CASRGDSYEQYF.

The V and J genes are TRBV12-1 and TRBJ2-7; the DNA was not compared with TRBD1, the D call given in the table. TRBV12-1 has pseudogene status. The length of the CDR3 is 17 residues. The CDR3 loop reads CASSRDVQQGISDEQYF. The CDR3 coding sequence is TGTGCCAGCAGCCGCGACGTCCAACAGGGGATTTCCGACGAGCAGTACTTC.

The J gene is TRBJ2-7, the V gene TRBV5-8; D might be TRBD1 or TRBD2, each matching 5 bases. V was cut by 4 bases and J by 0 bases, with 11 bases left in between. The germline gives CDR1 SGHTS, CDR2 YDEGEE. The CDR3 spans 14 residues. CDR3 DNA sequence: TGTGCCAGCAGCCCCGGGACGGCCTCCTACGAGCAGTACTTC. It translates to CASSPGTASYEQYF. The entire variable domain, with the rest obtained from reference TRBV5-8 and TRBJ2-7, is as follows: EAGVTQSPTHLIKTRGQQATLRCSPISGHTSVYWYQQALGLGLQFLLWYDEGEERNRGNFPPRFSGRQFPNYSSELNVNALELEDSALYLCASSPGTASYEQYFGPGTRLTVT.

The chain is built from TRBV11-3 and TRBJ1-1; 8 nucleotides line up with TRBD1. The CDR3 length is 12 residues. The germline CDR1 and CDR2 sequences are SGHNT and YENEEA. Trimming at V came to 5 bases and at J to 7 bases, leaving 3 bases not matched to a gene. CDR3 sequence reads: CASSRGQDEAFF. CDR3 in DNA: TGTGCCAGCAGCCGGGGACAGGATGAAGCTTTCTTT.

V gene TRBV7-3 combines with J gene TRBJ2-5, with TRBD1 as a possible D gene (6 bases). The germline gives CDR1 SGHTA, CDR2 FQGTGA. V dropped 4 bases and J dropped 5 bases, with 14 bases sitting between them. This CDR3 contains 14 residues. CDR3 amino acids: CASSSTGTSETQYF. The CDR3, as DNA: TGTGCCAGCAGCTCCACCGGGACATCGGAGACCCAGTACTTC.

V is TRBV29-1 and J is TRBJ1-2, with 8 nucleotides matching TRBD1. CDR1 is SQVTM and CDR2 is ANQGSEA in the germline V gene. There are 15 residues in the CDR3. V dropped 5 bases and J dropped 0; count of bases not matched to a gene: 8. CDR3 in DNA: TGCAGCGTTACCTTCGGACAGGGAACTAACTATGGCTACACCTTC. It is translated as CSVTFGQGTNYGYTF. The whole variable domain, remainder taken from reference TRBV29-1 and TRBJ1-2, is SAVISQKPSRDICQRGTSLTIQCQVDSQVTMMFWYRQQPGQSLTLIATANQGSEATYESGFVIDKFPISRPNLTFSTLTVSNMSPEDSSIYLCSVTFGQGTNYGYTFGSGTRLTVV.

V usage is TRBV27 and J usage is TRBJ2-2; a possible D gene is TRBD1 (5 bases). The germline CDR1 and CDR2 sequences are MNHEY and SMNVEV (reference sequence). The CDR3 consists of 16 residues. V was shortened by 6 bases and J by 5 bases, with 19 bases between the two germline ends. DNA of the CDR3: TGTGCCAGCAGACTTCGGACGGACACGAGGACCGGGGAGCTGTTTTTT. It translates to CASRLRTDTRTGELFF.

This clone occurred once. The gene calls are TRBV4-2 and TRBJ2-3; 9 bases are a match to TRBD2. The V gene's germline CDR1 is LGHNA and CDR2 YNFKEQ. V shed 0 bases and J 1 base; nucleotides not matched to a gene: 5. The CDR3 spans 17 residues. The CDR3 sequence: CASSQDGSGGRTDTQYF. The CDR3 bases are TGTGCCAGCAGCCAAGATGGCAGCGGGGGGCGCACAGATACGCAGTATTTT.

The chain combines TRBV9 with TRBJ2-7, with D possibly being TRBD2 (7 bases). Trimming removed 4 bases at V and 2 bases at J, with 13 bases between. Germline V gene lookup returns CDR1 SGDLS and CDR2 YYNGEE. The CDR3 loop spans 14 amino acids. CDR3 sequence: CASSPPGGPYEQYF. The CDR3 coding sequence is TGTGCCAGCAGCCCCCCGGGGGGCCCCTACGAGCAGTACTTC. The complete variable domain, with remaining parts taken from reference TRBV9 and TRBJ2-7, reads DSGVTQTPKHLITATGQRVTLRCSPRSGDLSVYWYQQSLDQGLQFLIQYYNGEERAKGNILERFSAQQFPDLHSELNLSSLELGDSALYFCASSPPGGPYEQYFGPGTRLTVT.